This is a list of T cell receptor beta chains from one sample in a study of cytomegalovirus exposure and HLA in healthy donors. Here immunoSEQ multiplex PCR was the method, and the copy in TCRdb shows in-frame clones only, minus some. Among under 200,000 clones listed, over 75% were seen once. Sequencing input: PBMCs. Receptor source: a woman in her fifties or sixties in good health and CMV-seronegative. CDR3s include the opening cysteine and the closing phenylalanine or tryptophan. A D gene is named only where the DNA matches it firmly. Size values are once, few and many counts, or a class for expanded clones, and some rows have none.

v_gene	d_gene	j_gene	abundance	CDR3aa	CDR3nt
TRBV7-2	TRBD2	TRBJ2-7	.	CASSSRGGYEQYF	TGTGCCAGCAGCTCCCGGGGGGGGTACGAGCAGTACTTC
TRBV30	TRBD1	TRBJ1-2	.	CAWRPGGVYGYTF	TGTGCCTGGCGGCCAGGGGGCGTCTATGGCTACACCTTC
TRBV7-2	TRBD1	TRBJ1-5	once	CASSLGQGASQPQHF	TGTGCCAGCAGCTTAGGTCAGGGGGCTTCTCAGCCCCAGCATTTT
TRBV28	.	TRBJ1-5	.	CASTMGGIVRNQPQHF	TGTGCCAGCACCATGGGAGGGATAGTTAGAAATCAGCCCCAGCATTTT
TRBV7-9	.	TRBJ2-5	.	CASSLALGEGETQYF	TGTGCCAGCAGCTTAGCGCTGGGAGAAGGGGAGACCCAGTACTTC
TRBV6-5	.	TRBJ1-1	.	CASTQTVSNTEAFF	TGTGCCAGCACTCAGACAGTATCGAACACTGAAGCTTTCTTT
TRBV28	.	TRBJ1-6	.	CASSPTGLQSSYNSPLHF	TGTGCCAGCAGCCCGACAGGATTACAGAGCTCCTATAATTCACCCCTCCACTTT
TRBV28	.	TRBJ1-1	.	CASSNYHRGFTEAFF	TGTGCCAGCAGCAACTACCACCGTGGGTTCACTGAAGCTTTCTTT
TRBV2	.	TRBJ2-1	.	CASLSEPYNEQFF	TGTGCCAGCCTGAGCGAGCCCTACAATGAGCAGTTCTTC
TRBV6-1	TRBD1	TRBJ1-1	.	CASSVDRGDTEAFF	TGTGCCAGCAGTGTAGACAGGGGCGACACTGAAGCTTTCTTT
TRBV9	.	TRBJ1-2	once	CASSEGEHYGYTF	TGTGCCAGCAGCGAGGGGGAGCACTATGGCTACACCTTC
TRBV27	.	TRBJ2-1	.	CASSLGGNEQFF	TGTGCCAGCAGTTTGGGGGGAAATGAGCAGTTCTTC
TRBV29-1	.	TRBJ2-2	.	CSVATASTGELFF	TGCAGCGTTGCAACAGCCTCCACCGGGGAGCTGTTTTTT
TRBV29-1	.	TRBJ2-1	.	CSALREYNEQFF	TGCAGCGCACTCAGGGAATACAATGAGCAGTTCTTC
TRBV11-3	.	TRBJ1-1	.	CASSLRGGRAFF	TGTGCCAGCAGCTTACGGGGCGGGAGAGCTTTCTTT
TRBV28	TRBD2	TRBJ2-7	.	CASSSAGLAIYEQYF	TGTGCCAGCAGTTCCGCTGGACTAGCCATCTACGAGCAGTACTTC
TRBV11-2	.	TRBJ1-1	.	CASSPKGHQNTEAFF	TGTGCCAGCAGCCCGAAGGGACACCAGAACACTGAAGCTTTCTTT
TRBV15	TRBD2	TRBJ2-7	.	CATSRDVAGDPYEQYF	TGTGCCACCAGCAGAGATGTCGCGGGAGACCCCTACGAGCAGTACTTC
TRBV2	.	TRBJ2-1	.	CASSEGPQREQFF	TGTGCCAGCAGTGAGGGGCCGCAACGTGAGCAGTTCTTC
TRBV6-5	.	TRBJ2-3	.	CATRWLGVSTDTQYF	TGTGCCACCCGGTGGTTGGGAGTGAGCACAGATACGCAGTATTTT
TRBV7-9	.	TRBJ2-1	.	CASSRPITDEQFF	TGTGCCAGCAGCCGCCCAATCACTGATGAGCAGTTCTTC
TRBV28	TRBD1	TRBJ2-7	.	CASSLGGQGSEQYF	TGTGCCAGCAGTTTAGGGGGACAGGGGAGCGAGCAGTACTTC
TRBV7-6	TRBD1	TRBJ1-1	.	CASSRQGGANTEAFF	TGTGCCAGCAGCCGACAGGGGGGGGCGAACACTGAAGCTTTCTTT
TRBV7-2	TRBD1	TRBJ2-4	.	CASSLGRTGPLAKNIQYF	TGTGCCAGCAGCTTAGGGCGGACAGGGCCGCTAGCCAAAAACATTCAGTACTTC
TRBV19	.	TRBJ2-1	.	CASSITAGSPSPYNEQFF	TGTGCCAGTAGTATAACCGCCGGGTCGCCGTCCCCCTACAATGAGCAGTTCTTC
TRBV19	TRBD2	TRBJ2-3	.	CASSTSYKAGDGTDTQYF	TGTGCCAGTAGTACCTCCTACAAAGCGGGGGATGGGACAGATACGCAGTATTTT
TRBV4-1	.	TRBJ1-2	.	CASSQDSYRGFNYGYTF	TGCGCCAGCAGCCAAGATTCGTATCGGGGATTCAACTATGGCTACACCTTC
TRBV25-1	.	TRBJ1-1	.	CASSESGTMNTEAFF	TGTGCCAGCAGTGAATCAGGAACCATGAACACTGAAGCTTTCTTT
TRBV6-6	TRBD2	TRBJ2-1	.	CASSPVLAGGNNEQFF	TGTGCCAGCAGTCCCGTGCTCGCGGGGGGGAACAATGAGCAGTTCTTC
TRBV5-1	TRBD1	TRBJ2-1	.	CASSSGTGTYNEQFF	TGCGCCAGCAGCTCCGGGACAGGGACCTACAATGAGCAGTTCTTC
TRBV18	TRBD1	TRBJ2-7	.	CASSPGQGVEQYF	TGTGCCAGCTCTCCGGGACAGGGAGTCGAGCAGTACTTC
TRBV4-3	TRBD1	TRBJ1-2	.	CASSQDWATGKGYTF	TGCGCCAGCAGCCAAGATTGGGCGACAGGGAAGGGCTACACCTTC
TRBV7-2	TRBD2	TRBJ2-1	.	CASSLGAGGGNEQFF	TGTGCCAGCAGCTTAGGAGCGGGGGGGGGCAATGAGCAGTTCTTC
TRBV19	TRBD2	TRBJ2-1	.	CASGRAHTGYNEQFF	TGTGCCAGCGGGAGGGCACATACCGGATACAATGAGCAGTTCTTC
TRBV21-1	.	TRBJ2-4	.	CASSKSWGDIQYF	TGTGCCAGCAGCAAGTCGTGGGGAGACATTCAGTACTTC
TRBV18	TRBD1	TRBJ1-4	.	CASSEGQVNEKLFF	TGTGCCAGCTCCGAGGGACAGGTTAATGAAAAACTGTTTTTT
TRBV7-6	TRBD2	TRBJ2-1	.	CASSLARGGNPYNEQFF	TGTGCCAGCAGCTTAGCGCGCGGGGGTAACCCCTACAATGAGCAGTTCTTC
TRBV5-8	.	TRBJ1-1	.	CASTSGGPEAFF	TGTGCCAGCACCTCGGGGGGGCCTGAAGCTTTCTTT
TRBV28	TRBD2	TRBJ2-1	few	CASRPSGGSYNEQFF	TGTGCCAGCAGACCTAGCGGGGGATCCTACAATGAGCAGTTCTTC
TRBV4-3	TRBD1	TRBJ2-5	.	CASSQDQGAREAQYF	TGCGCCAGCAGCCAAGATCAGGGGGCGAGAGAGGCCCAGTACTTC
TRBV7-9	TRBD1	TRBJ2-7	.	CASRRDSYEQYF	TGTGCCAGCAGAAGGGACAGCTACGAGCAGTACTTC